This T cell receptor beta chain was profiled in a study of T cell clonotyping in hematopoietic cell transplantation. Study as a whole: Pretransplant recipient samples were taken after cytoreduction. Study-wide points: Pathologically expanded recipient clonotypes increased progressively from day 30 to day 180 as diversity fell. Few recipient clonotypes overlapped donors; over 95% were de novo at given depth.

Germline-derived CDR1 and CDR2 are SGDLS and YYNGEE. The V gene end was trimmed by 0 bases and the J gene end by 7 bases; junction bases not matched to a gene: 3. This CDR3 has 13 amino acids. Remarks on this clone: Its antigen remains unknown.

Sequencing used immunoSEQ multiplex PCR; TCRdb keeps in-frame clones, though not all of them. Altogether around 16,000 clones are present, around 93% being singletons, with the ten largest covering less than 2%. Time point denoted: recipient sample about 28 days before transplant, after cytoreduction. Recipients were bled about 28 days pretransplant and at posttransplant days 30, 100, 180. The receptor was isolated from a man aged 18 to 29 with biphenotypic leukemia. Some clones in this sample may be carry-over from other donors' samples. Specimen: peripheral blood mononuclear cells, collected before stem cell transplant. This chain uses TRBV9 with TRBJ1-2, with TRBD1 matching over 7 bases. CDR3 amino acids: CASSVEGARGYTF. The CDR3 DNA reads TGTGCCAGCAGCGTAGAGGGGGCGCGTGGCTACACCTTC.